The clone carrying this TCR beta chain has a handful of counts. Its antigen is unidentified. This CDR3 is 16 amino acids long. V lost 0 bases and J lost 4, with 16 bases in between. The germline gives CDR1 LGHNA, CDR2 YNFKEQ. The data belong to a study of response to subunit inactivated influenza vaccine. Findings and caveats of the study: Only a handful of new T cells, the authors suggested, are recruited with each seasonal influenza vaccination.

A single record per CDR3 protein comes from TCRdb applying MiXCR to the RT-PCR reads. This sample has 500,000 to 600,000 distinct CDR3 sequences, with 16% found just once. Sample: CD4+ T cells sorted from PBMCs, taken 23 to 25 months after vaccination. The sequence derives from a man between 50 and 75 years old who received an inactivated influenza vaccine. The chain has TRBV4-2 and TRBJ2-7, with D perhaps TRBD2 (7 bases). The CDR3 DNA follows: TGTGCCAGCAGCCAAGAATGGGGCGGGGGCATTTACGAGCAGTACTTC. Translating it yields CASSQEWGGGIYEQYF.